This T cell receptor beta chain was retrieved from a study of blood T cell repertoires in COVID-19. Study-level background: Italy, Spain and the United States were the sources of the convalescent and acute COVID-19 samples. Sample material is recorded as cDNA or gDNA derived from T cells, B-cell-depleted T cells, or PBMCs.

V was pared by 2 bases and J by 4 bases, with 14 bases between. The CDR3 totals 15 residues. CDR1 and CDR2 (germline): SGHAT, FQNNGV. In the original analysis: Estimates of nucleated cell counts were drawn from the amplification of reference gene primers. Some clones are missing from TCRdb's copy, which holds only in-frame ones; the method was immunoSEQ multiplex PCR. The DNA was the basis for D and trimming; V, J and clone size are from that table. This sample carries some 150,000 clones, about 86% of them seen once, and the ten largest clones take approximately 3.9%. Sample: peripheral blood. The V call is TRBV11-2, the J call TRBJ2-5, with D tentatively TRBD1 (7 bases). The receptor was isolated from a woman aged 55-69 years with acute or convalescent COVID-19. CDR3 sequence reads: CASSLSSGGGETQYF. In nucleotides, the CDR3 is TGTGCCAGCAGCTTATCCTCAGGGGGAGGAGAGACCCAGTACTTC. The full variable domain, completed using reference TRBV11-2 and TRBJ2-5, is EAGVAQSPRYKIIEKRQSVAFWCNPISGHATLYWYQQILGQGPKLLIQFQNNGVVDDSQLPKDRFSAERLKGVDSTLKIQPAKLEDSAVYLCASSLSSGGGETQYFGPGTRLLVL.